A selection of T cell receptor beta chains follows, all from one sample in a study of response to subunit inactivated influenza vaccine. TCRdb re-called the RT-PCR reads through MiXCR, storing one row per CDR3 protein. The sample has roughly 650,000 distinct CDR3 sequences; 15% to 19% are singletons. The sequencing used PBMCs from blood, collected 11 to 12 days after vaccination. These receptors originate from a man between 50 and 59 years old who received an inactivated influenza vaccine. The CDR3 runs from the conserved cysteine through the conserved F or W. D genes are given only for firm matches. The size field is filled for only some rows; it gives once, few, many or a size class.

v_call	clone_size	cdr3_length	j_call	d_call	cdr3_nt	cdr3_aa
TRBV5-1	few	15	TRBJ2-5	TRBD1	TGCGCCAGCAGCCTACAGGACAGGGTCCAAGAGACCCAGTACTTC	CASSLQDRVQETQYF
TRBV24-1	NA	15	TRBJ2-1	TRBD2	TGTGCCACCAGTGTAAGCGGGAGGGTTGCCAATGAGCAGTTCTTC	CATSVSGRVANEQFF
TRBV4-2	few	16	TRBJ2-7	TRBD1	TGTGCCAGCAGCCATGATACCGGGACAGGGGTCCCCGAGCAGTACTTC	CASSHDTGTGVPEQYF
TRBV15	NA	15	TRBJ2-1	NA	TGTGCCACCAGTCTGAGACCCTCGGGATACAATGAGCAGTTCTTC	CATSLRPSGYNEQFF
TRBV28	NA	17	TRBJ1-5	TRBD1	TGTGCCAGCAGGCCGGGACAGGGGATCGGGAGCAATCAGCCCCAGCATTTT	CASRPGQGIGSNQPQHF
TRBV30	NA	13	TRBJ2-7	TRBD1	TGTGCCTGGGATAGACAGGGGGGATACGAGCAGTACTTC	CAWDRQGGYEQYF
TRBV29-1	few	13	TRBJ2-1	NA	TGCAGCGTGCCTTTTCGGGGGGCGAATGAGCAGTTCTTC	CSVPFRGANEQFF
TRBV29-1	few	12	TRBJ1-1	TRBD1	TGCAGCGTTGCGCCAGGGGGTACTGAAGCTTTCTTT	CSVAPGGTEAFF
TRBV7-9	NA	14	TRBJ1-2	NA	TGTGCCAGCAGCTTAGCGCTCCCCAGCTATGGCTACACCTTC	CASSLALPSYGYTF
TRBV10-3	NA	13	TRBJ2-7	TRBD1	TGTGCCACCAGCCGGGACAGATTCTACGAGCAGTACTTC	CATSRDRFYEQYF
TRBV12-3/TRBV12-4	few	14	TRBJ2-5	TRBD1	TGTGCCAGCAGACTGACAGGGGGCGGTGAGACCCAGTACTTC	CASRLTGGGETQYF
TRBV20-1	NA	16	TRBJ2-5	NA	TGCAGTGCTAGAGGGCTAACGGGGGCCGCCCAAGAGACCCAGTACTTC	CSARGLTGAAQETQYF
TRBV4-3	few	17	TRBJ1-2	NA	TGCGCCAGCAGCCAAGATGGGAAGACTCACAGCGGCTATGGCTACACCTTC	CASSQDGKTHSGYGYTF
TRBV20-1	many	14	TRBJ2-1	TRBD2	TGCAGTGCTGAACTAGCGGGGAAAAACAATGAGCAGTTCTTC	CSAELAGKNNEQFF
TRBV7-9	NA	13	TRBJ2-1	NA	TGTGCCAGCAGCTTTCCGCTATTAACCGAGCAGTTCTTC	CASSFPLLTEQFF
TRBV12-3/TRBV12-4	few	14	TRBJ2-5	TRBD1	TGTGCCAGCAGACAGACAGGGGTCGGGGAGACCCAGTACTTC	CASRQTGVGETQYF
TRBV6-2/TRBV6-3	few	13	TRBJ2-7	NA	TGTGCCAGCAGGAAACAGTCCTCCCACGAGCAGTACTTC	CASRKQSSHEQYF
TRBV20-1	NA	13	TRBJ1-5	NA	TGCAGTGCTAGTTGGGGCAGCAATCAGCCCCAGCATTTT	CSASWGSNQPQHF
TRBV10-3	NA	13	TRBJ2-7	NA	TGTGCCATCAGAGAGCGCGACAGCTACGAGCAGTACTTC	CAIRERDSYEQYF
TRBV7-6	few	15	TRBJ2-1	TRBD2	TGTGCCAGCAGCTCAGCCCCGACTAGCGGGAGTGAGCAGTTCTTC	CASSSAPTSGSEQFF